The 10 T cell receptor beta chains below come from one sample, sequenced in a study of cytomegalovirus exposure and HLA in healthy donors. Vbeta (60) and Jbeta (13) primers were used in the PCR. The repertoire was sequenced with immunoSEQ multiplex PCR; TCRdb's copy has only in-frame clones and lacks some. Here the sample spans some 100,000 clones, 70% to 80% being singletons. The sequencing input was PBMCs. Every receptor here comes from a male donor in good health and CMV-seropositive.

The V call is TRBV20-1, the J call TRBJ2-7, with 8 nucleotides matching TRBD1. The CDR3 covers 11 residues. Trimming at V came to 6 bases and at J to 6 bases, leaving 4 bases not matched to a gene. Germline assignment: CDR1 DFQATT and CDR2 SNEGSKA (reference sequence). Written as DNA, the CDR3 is TGCAGTGCCTTTGACAGGGGCGAGCAGTACTTC. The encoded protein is CSAFDRGEQYF.

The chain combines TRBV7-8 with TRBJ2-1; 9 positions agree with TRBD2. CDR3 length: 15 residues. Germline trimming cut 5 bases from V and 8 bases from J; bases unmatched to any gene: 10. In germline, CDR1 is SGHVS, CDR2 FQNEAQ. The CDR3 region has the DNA TGTGCCAGCAGCGCGAAGGCGGGGGGGCCCCATGAGCAGTTCTTC. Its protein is CASSAKAGGPHEQFF.

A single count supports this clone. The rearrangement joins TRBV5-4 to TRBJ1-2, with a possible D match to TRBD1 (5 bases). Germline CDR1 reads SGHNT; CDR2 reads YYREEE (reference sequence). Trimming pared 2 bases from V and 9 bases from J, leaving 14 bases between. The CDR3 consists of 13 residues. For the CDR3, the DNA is TGTGCCAGCAGCTTCGGCAGGGAAGGGCGCTACACCTTC. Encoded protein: CASSFGREGRYTF.

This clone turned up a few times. The CDR3 loop is CASSSAGGTYNEQFF. CDR3 sequence (DNA): TGTGCCAGCAGCTCAGCGGGGGGTACGTACAATGAGCAGTTCTTC. V and J are TRBV7-3 and TRBJ2-1; 9 bases are shared with TRBD2. J lost 4 bases, V lost 4 bases, and 5 bases had no gene match. This CDR3 has 15 residues. Germline-derived CDR1 and CDR2 are SGHTA and FQGTGA.

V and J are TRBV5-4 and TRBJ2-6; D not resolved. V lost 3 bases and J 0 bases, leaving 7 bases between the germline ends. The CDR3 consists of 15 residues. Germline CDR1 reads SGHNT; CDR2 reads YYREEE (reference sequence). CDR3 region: CASSSEYSGANVLTF. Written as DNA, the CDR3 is TGTGCCAGCAGCTCGGAGTACTCTGGGGCCAACGTCCTGACTTTC. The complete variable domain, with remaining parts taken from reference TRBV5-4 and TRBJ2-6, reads ETGVTQSPTHLIKTRGQQVTLRCSSQSGHNTVSWYQQALGQGPQFIFQYYREEENGRGNFPPRFSGLQFPNYSSELNVNALELDDSALYLCASSSEYSGANVLTFGAGSRLTVL.

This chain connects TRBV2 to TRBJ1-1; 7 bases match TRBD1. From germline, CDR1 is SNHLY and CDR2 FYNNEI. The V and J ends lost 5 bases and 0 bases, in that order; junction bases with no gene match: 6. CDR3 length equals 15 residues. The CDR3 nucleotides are TGTGCCAGCAGTCCCTACAGGGGCATGAACACTGAAGCTTTCTTT. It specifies CASSPYRGMNTEAFF.

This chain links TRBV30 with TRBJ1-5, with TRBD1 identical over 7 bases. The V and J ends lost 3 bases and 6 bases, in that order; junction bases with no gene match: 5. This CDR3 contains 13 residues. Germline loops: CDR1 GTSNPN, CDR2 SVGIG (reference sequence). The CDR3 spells CAWSQGESQPQHF. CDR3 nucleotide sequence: TGTGCCTGGAGCCAGGGGGAGTCTCAGCCCCAGCATTTT.

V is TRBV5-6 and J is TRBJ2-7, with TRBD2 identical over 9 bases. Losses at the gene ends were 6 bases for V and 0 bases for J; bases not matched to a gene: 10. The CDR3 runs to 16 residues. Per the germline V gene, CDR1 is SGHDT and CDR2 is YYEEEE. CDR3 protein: CASTETSGLLSYEQYF. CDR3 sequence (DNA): TGTGCCAGCACAGAGACTAGCGGTCTCCTCTCCTACGAGCAGTACTTC.

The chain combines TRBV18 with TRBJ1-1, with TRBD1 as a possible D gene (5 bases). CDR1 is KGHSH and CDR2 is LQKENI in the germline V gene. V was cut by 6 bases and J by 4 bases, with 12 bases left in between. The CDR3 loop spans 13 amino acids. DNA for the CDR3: TGTGCCAGCTCCTGGGGGGTCAGCACTGAAGCTTTCTTT. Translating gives CASSWGVSTEAFF. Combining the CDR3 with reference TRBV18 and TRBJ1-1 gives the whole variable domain NAGVMQNPRHLVRRRGQEARLRCSPMKGHSHVYWYRQLPEEGLKFMVYLQKENIIDESGMPKERFSAEFPKEGPSILRIQQVVRGDSAAYFCASSWGVSTEAFFGQGTRLTVV.

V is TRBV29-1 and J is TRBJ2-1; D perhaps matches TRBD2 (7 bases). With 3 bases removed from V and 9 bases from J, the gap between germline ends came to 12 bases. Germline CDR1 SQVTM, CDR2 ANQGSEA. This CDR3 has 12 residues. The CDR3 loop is CSVEGGGGEQFF. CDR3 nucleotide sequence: TGCAGCGTTGAGGGCGGGGGCGGTGAGCAGTTCTTC.